Listed here are 23 T cell receptor beta chains from one sample, sequenced in a study of shared clonotypes between healthy human individuals. The table came from immunoSEQ multiplex PCR; TCRdb's copy has only in-frame clones and leaves some out. The repertoire holds around 2.1 million clones, with about 92% as singletons. Naive CD8 cells, CD45RO-negative and positively selected for CCR7, excluded terminally differentiated effector memory CD45RA+ cells. Sequencing was carried out using naive CD8+ T cells from PBMCs. These receptors were collected from a man between 18 and 35 years old in good health. Some clones in this sample may be carry-over from other donors' samples.

The gene calls are TRBV15 and TRBJ2-7; D not resolved. The CDR3 has 15 residues. CDR1 is LNHNV, CDR2 YYDKDF, per germline (reference sequence). The germline V and J ends were trimmed by 0 bases and 0 bases, with 9 bases remaining between them. This CDR3 is CATSRDRTTSYEQYF. CDR3 nucleotide sequence: TGTGCCACCAGCAGAGATAGAACTACCTCCTACGAGCAGTACTTC.

The chain couples TRBV29-1 to TRBJ2-7; no reliable D call. Trimming shortened V by 6 bases and J by 3 bases, and 24 bases separated the two germline ends. The CDR3 consists of 16 residues. Germline V gene data show CDR1 as SQVTM and CDR2 as ANQGSEA. CDR3 in amino acids: CSVELPTGPNYYEQYF. The CDR3 DNA follows: TGCAGCGTCGAACTGCCCACCGGTCCCAACTACTACGAGCAGTACTTC.

The V and J genes are TRBV7-3 and TRBJ2-1; 7 bases line up with TRBD2. With V trimmed by 3 bases and J by 7 bases, 12 bases remained unmatched. The germline V gene encodes CDR1 SGHTA and CDR2 FQGTGA. The CDR3 spans 16 residues. The CDR3 DNA reads as TGTGCCAGCAGCTTCCCAGGTGGCGGGAGTCAGAATGAGCAGTTCTTC. It translates to CASSFPGGGSQNEQFF.

V and J are TRBV27 and TRBJ1-2; D gene ambiguous. V was clipped by 2 bases and J by 0 bases, with 10 bases between them. Germline V gives CDR1 MNHEY, CDR2 SMNVEV (reference sequence). The CDR3 extends over 15 amino acids. Written as DNA, the CDR3 is TGTGCCAGCAGTTTACTAGGGAGAGCTAACTATGGCTACACCTTC. It codes for CASSLLGRANYGYTF.

The genes are TRBV27 and TRBJ1-4, with D possibly being TRBD1 (5 bases). With 2 bases removed from V and 0 bases from J, the gap between germline ends came to 19 bases. The CDR3 totals 19 residues. Germline lookup yields CDR1 MNHEY and CDR2 SMNVEV (reference sequence). CDR3 sequence reads: CASSLRFGAPQATNEKLFF. The CDR3 DNA follows: TGTGCCAGCAGTTTAAGATTCGGAGCCCCACAGGCAACTAATGAAAAACTGTTTTTT. Full variable domain (remainder filled in from reference TRBV27 and TRBJ1-4): EAQVTQNPRYLITVTGKKLTVTCSQNMNHEYMSWYRQDPGLGLRQIYYSMNVEVTDKGDVPEGYKVSRKEKRNFPLILESPSPNQTSLYFCASSLRFGAPQATNEKLFFGSGTQLSVL.

This chain joins TRBV6-1 and TRBJ2-1, with D hard to call. V lost 0 bases and J lost 4, with 10 bases in between. Germline-derived CDR1 and CDR2 are MNHNS and SASEGT. This CDR3 spans 15 amino acids. The CDR3 reads CASSEAHGFYNEQFF. In DNA form, the CDR3 reads TGTGCCAGCAGTGAAGCGCATGGGTTTTACAATGAGCAGTTCTTC.

The gene calls are TRBV9 and TRBJ1-4; unclear D gene. The V gene's germline CDR1 is SGDLS and CDR2 YYNGEE. Between the trimmed V and J ends, which lost 3 bases and 1 base, there was a span of 10 bases. This CDR3 comprises 15 residues. The CDR3 protein is CASSASHGTNEKLFF. DNA for the CDR3: TGTGCCAGCAGCGCGAGCCACGGAACTAATGAAAAACTGTTTTTT.

V and J are TRBV19 and TRBJ1-1; no firm D call. Trimming took 1 base from V and 4 from J, leaving 19 bases between them. Germline V lookup: CDR1 LNHDA, CDR2 SQIVND (reference sequence). The CDR3 consists of 17 residues. The chain's CDR3 is CASSIALVRTDRTEAFF. The DNA of the CDR3 is TGTGCCAGTAGTATAGCCCTGGTTCGCACGGATCGCACTGAAGCTTTCTTT.

V gene TRBV4-1 combines with J gene TRBJ2-7; maybe TRBD2 (6 bases). With 0 bases removed from V and 3 bases from J, the gap between germline ends came to 15 bases. The CDR3 is made up of 16 amino acids. Per germline, CDR1 MGHRA and CDR2 YSYEKL. The CDR3 loop reads CASSQDLSGLGYEQYF. CDR3 in DNA: TGCGCCAGCAGCCAAGATTTAAGCGGGCTCGGCTACGAGCAGTACTTC.

The V call is TRBV10-1, the J call TRBJ2-7; tentative D call: TRBD2 (6 bases). V lost 7 bases to trimming and J lost 2 bases, with 27 bases between them. The germline V gene encodes CDR1 WNHNN and CDR2 SYGVQD (reference sequence). The CDR3 runs to 18 residues. DNA of the CDR3: TGCGCCAGCACATTCCCTACAGCAGGCGGGGCGCAGACCTACGAGCAGTACTTC. Translation gives CASTFPTAGGAQTYEQYF.

This chain uses TRBV2 with TRBJ1-1; 7 bases agree with TRBD1. The length of the CDR3 is 18 residues. V trimming: 6 bases; J trimming: 0 bases; junction bases outside the gene matches: 16. Germline loops: CDR1 SNHLY, CDR2 FYNNEI. CDR3 sequence reads: CASRPRDGTVWMNTEAFF. DNA of the CDR3: TGTGCCAGCAGGCCACGGGACGGGACAGTGTGGATGAACACTGAAGCTTTCTTT.

This chain links TRBV5-3 with TRBJ2-5; D uncertain. TRBV5-3 is an ORF; its function is uncertain. There are 10 residues in the CDR3. V shed 7 bases and J shed 5 bases, with 6 bases lying between them. This CDR3 is CARLWETQYF. In DNA, the CDR3 is TGTGCCAGACTGTGGGAGACCCAGTACTTC.

The chain employs TRBV5-1 and TRBJ2-1, with D uncertain. The V and J ends lost 2 bases and 7 bases respectively, with 16 bases between them. CDR3 length equals 15 residues. Germline V CDR1 and CDR2: SGHRS, YFSETQ. The CDR3 DNA reads as TGCGCCAGCAGCTTTGAGATTCCCACGTGGAATGAGCAGTTCTTC. Protein: CASSFEIPTWNEQFF.

Concerning this clone: Distinct nucleotide sequences in the sample also encode this CDR3. The chain couples TRBV28 to TRBJ1-2; weak D call: TRBD1 (6 bases). Trimming removed 4 bases at V and 4 bases at J, with 7 bases between. There are 12 residues in the CDR3. Looked up from germline, CDR1 is MDHEN and CDR2 is SYDVKM. In nucleotides, the CDR3 is TGTGCCAGCAGTTCCAGGGGCTATGGCTACACCTTC. Its protein product is CASSSRGYGYTF.

The chain has TRBV29-1 and TRBJ2-1; TRBD1 agrees at 7 bases. The CDR3 totals 19 residues. After removal of 6 bases from V and 1 base from J, the junction contained 21 bases not matched to a gene. The germline gives CDR1 SQVTM, CDR2 ANQGSEA. The CDR3, as DNA: TGCAGCGTGCCCCCCTCTATTAGGGGGCAGGGGAGATCCTACAATGAGCAGTTCTTC. Its translation is CSVPPSIRGQGRSYNEQFF.

This chain uses TRBV7-9 with TRBJ2-2; 9 bases line up with TRBD1. Germline V gives CDR1 SEHNR, CDR2 FQNEAQ (reference sequence). CDR3 size: 16 residues. With V trimmed by 4 bases and J by 4 bases, 7 bases remained unmatched. The CDR3 is CASSSGGGQGTGELFF. The DNA for the CDR3 is TGTGCCAGCAGCTCCGGCGGGGGACAGGGCACCGGGGAGCTGTTTTTT.

The chain links TRBV28 to TRBJ1-1; 7 nucleotides agree with TRBD1. Losses at the gene ends were 5 bases for V and 6 bases for J; bases not matched to a gene: 12. CDR3 size: 15 residues. Germline lookup yields CDR1 MDHEN and CDR2 SYDVKM. The CDR3, as DNA: TGTGCCAGCAGTCCCCGACAGGGCCTGAGGGCTGAAGCTTTCTTT. The encoded protein is CASSPRQGLRAEAFF. The whole variable domain, remainder taken from reference TRBV28 and TRBJ1-1, is DVKVTQSSRYLVKRTGEKVFLECVQDMDHENMFWYRQDPGLGLRLIYFSYDVKMKEKGDIPEGYSVSREKKERFSLILESASTNQTSMYLCASSPRQGLRAEAFFGQGTRLTVV.

On this clone itself: This CDR3 fails to terminate in the conserved phenylalanine or tryptophan, so it likely reflects a read error. The DNA is left out, because the CDR3 cannot be placed on it with certainty; the CDR3 is given as TCRdb lists it. This chain connects TRBV7-9 to TRBJ1-1; TRBD1, as called in the table, went unchecked against the DNA. CDR1 is SEHNR, CDR2 FQNEAQ, per germline (reference sequence). The CDR3 adds up to 10 amino acids, both ends counted. This CDR3 is CASSLATAGI.

The rearrangement uses TRBV10-3 and TRBJ1-6; 7 bases map to TRBD1. The germline V gene encodes CDR1 ENHRY and CDR2 SYGVKD. Trimming cost V 6 bases and J 7 bases; bases outside gene matches: 9. The CDR3 is made up of 15 amino acids. The CDR3 loop is CAIREDRVHNSPLHF. In DNA form, the CDR3 reads TGTGCCATCAGAGAAGACAGGGTGCACAATTCACCCCTCCACTTT.

CDR3 sequence reads: CASSPRDRGSSSPLHF. Written as DNA, the CDR3 is TGCGCCAGCAGCCCTAGGGACAGGGGATCGAGCTCACCCCTCCACTTT. V gene TRBV5-1 combines with J gene TRBJ1-6; TRBD1 matches at 10 bases. The germline V gene encodes CDR1 SGHRS and CDR2 YFSETQ. Unmatched junction bases numbered 11, after V lost 4 bases and J lost 10 bases. The CDR3 has 16 amino acids.

The chain recombines TRBV6-6 with TRBJ2-7; TRBD2 is a possible D gene (5 bases). Trimming shortened V by 2 bases and J by 5 bases, and 19 bases separated the two germline ends. CDR3 length: 16 amino acids. The germline V gene encodes CDR1 MNHNY and CDR2 SVGAGI (reference sequence). CDR3 amino acids: CASSYKSPRSGNEQYF. The CDR3 coding sequence is TGTGCCAGCAGTTACAAATCCCCTAGGTCGGGGAACGAGCAGTACTTC.

The chain is built from TRBV9 and TRBJ2-2; no firm D call. V dropped 0 bases and J dropped 9 bases, with 12 bases sitting between them. The CDR3 has 14 amino acids. Per germline, CDR1 SGDLS and CDR2 YYNGEE. Here the CDR3 DNA reads TGTGCCAGCAGCGTAGCGGGTCCCCAACGGGAGCTGTTTTTT. Translating gives CASSVAGPQRELFF.

The chain combines TRBV18 with TRBJ2-5; no firm D call. The length of the CDR3 is 12 residues. V was pared by 2 bases and J by 4 bases, with 5 bases between. Germline V gene data show CDR1 as KGHSH and CDR2 as LQKENI. This CDR3 reads CASSPERETQYF. CDR3 bases: TGTGCCAGCTCACCAGAGCGAGAGACCCAGTACTTC.